The 18 T cell receptor beta chains listed next were all sequenced from one sample in a study of radiotherapy plus CTLA-4 blockade in lung cancer. Clones were read by immunoSEQ multiplex PCR, and TCRdb kept only the in-frame ones, dropping some. The repertoire holds approximately 52,000 clones, around 79% seen once, with 2% to 2.5% in the top ten. The starting material was peripheral blood, obtained from a patient treated with radiotherapy plus ipilimumab. These receptor sequences come from a human donor with non-small cell lung cancer whose response to radiotherapy plus ipilimumab could not be evaluated.

The chain uses TRBV9 and TRBJ1-2; possibly TRBD1 for D (6 bases). The germline V gene encodes CDR1 SGDLS and CDR2 YYNGEE. With 3 bases removed from V and 2 bases from J, the gap between germline ends came to 11 bases. The CDR3 length is 14 residues. CDR3 loop: CASSAQGGNYGYTF. The CDR3 nucleotides read TGTGCCAGCAGCGCACAGGGAGGGAACTATGGCTACACCTTC.

This chain joins TRBV15 and TRBJ2-7; D unresolved. With 0 bases removed from V and 5 bases from J, the gap between germline ends came to 11 bases. Germline V gene sequence: CDR1 LNHNV, CDR2 YYDKDF (reference sequence). The CDR3 totals 14 residues. The CDR3: CATSRDPLVHEQYF. The CDR3, as DNA: TGTGCCACCAGCAGAGACCCCCTCGTCCACGAGCAGTACTTC. The full variable domain, with the rest looked up from reference TRBV15 and TRBJ2-7, is DAMVIQNPRYQVTQFGKPVTLSCSQTLNHNVMYWYQQKSSQAPKLLFHYYDKDFNNEADTPDNFQSRRPNTSFCFLDIRSPGLGDTAMYLCATSRDPLVHEQYFGPGTRLTVT.

The rearrangement uses TRBV18 and TRBJ2-3; 12 nucleotides align to TRBD2. This CDR3 comprises 15 residues. V dropped 3 bases and J dropped 8; count of bases not matched to a gene: 6. Germline V lookup: CDR1 KGHSH, CDR2 LQKENI. CDR3: CASSPGTSGLVTQYF. CDR3 coding DNA: TGTGCCAGCTCACCGGGGACTAGCGGGTTGGTTACGCAGTATTTT.

The rearrangement links TRBV9 to TRBJ2-2, with 12 bases that match TRBD2. The CDR3 has 16 residues. From germline, CDR1 is SGDLS and CDR2 YYNGEE. Trimming removed 3 bases from V and 4 bases from J; junction bases left unmatched: 4. In DNA, the CDR3 is TGTGCCAGCAGCGCCGGACTAGCGGGAAGCACCGGGGAGCTGTTTTTT. Protein product: CASSAGLAGSTGELFF.

This chain links TRBV7-2 with TRBJ2-7; TRBD2 matches 16 bases. CDR1 is SGHTA, CDR2 FQGNSA, per germline. V gave up 3 bases and J gave up 5 bases; unmatched junction bases: 7. The CDR3 has 17 residues. The CDR3 reads CASSFTGTSGRAHEQYF. The CDR3 coding sequence is TGTGCCAGCAGCTTTACTGGGACTAGCGGGAGGGCCCACGAGCAGTACTTC.

The rearrangement links TRBV6-5 to TRBJ2-5; 7 bases map to TRBD2. In germline, CDR1 is MNHEY, CDR2 SVGAGI. The CDR3 runs to 14 residues. Trimming cost V 7 bases and J 4 bases; bases outside gene matches: 9. CDR3 bases: TGTGCCAGCACCCGCGGGGGTCGAGCAGAGACCCAGTACTTC. Its translation: CASTRGGRAETQYF.

V gene TRBV9 combines with J gene TRBJ2-1, with 13 bases that match TRBD2. J lost 6 bases, V lost 3 bases, and 3 bases had no gene match. The germline V gene encodes CDR1 SGDLS and CDR2 YYNGEE. This CDR3 is 15 amino acids long. The CDR3 is CASSAGLAGANEQFF. The CDR3 nucleotides are TGTGCCAGCAGCGCCGGACTAGCGGGAGCCAATGAGCAGTTCTTC.

The gene calls are TRBV4-1 and TRBJ1-3; 7 nucleotides agree with TRBD1. Trimming removed 4 bases from V and 0 bases from J; junction bases left unmatched: 3. From germline, CDR1 is MGHRA and CDR2 YSYEKL. The CDR3 loop spans 15 amino acids. The DNA of the CDR3 is TGCGCCAGCAGCCCTTCAGGGGGCTCTGGAAACACCATATATTTT. It specifies CASSPSGGSGNTIYF.

V is TRBV7-2 and J is TRBJ2-4; 9 bases agree with TRBD2. The CDR3 length is 13 residues. Losses at the gene ends were 5 bases for V and 9 bases for J; bases not matched to a gene: 5. Germline CDR1 reads SGHTA; CDR2 reads FQGNSA. The CDR3 spells CASSTGLASIQYF. CDR3 nucleotides: TGTGCCAGCAGCACGGGACTAGCAAGCATTCAGTACTTC.

This chain uses TRBV16 with TRBJ2-5, with 8 bases identical to TRBD1. Germline V gene data show CDR1 as KGHSY and CDR2 as FQNENV. The CDR3 spans 16 residues. V lost 4 bases, J lost 11 bases, and 18 bases stayed unmatched. CDR3 residues: CASSPRTGLSTGEQYF. CDR3 DNA sequence: TGTGCCAGCAGCCCGAGGACAGGGCTAAGTACGGGGGAGCAGTACTTC.

The rearrangement joins TRBV7-2 to TRBJ2-7; TRBD1 matches 10 bases. After removal of 4 bases from V and 1 base from J, the junction contained 10 bases not matched to a gene. This CDR3 is built from 17 residues. CDR1 SGHTA and CDR2 FQGNSA come from the germline V gene. This chain's CDR3 is CASSYEWGGQGSYEQYF. The CDR3 bases are TGTGCCAGCAGCTACGAATGGGGGGGACAGGGGTCCTACGAGCAGTACTTC.

In regard to this clone: Other DNA variants within this sample encode the same CDR3. V usage is TRBV7-3 and J usage is TRBJ2-2; 7 bases agree with TRBD1. The length of the CDR3 is 15 residues. The J segment lost 0 bases and the V segment lost 5 bases, leaving 3 bases of the junction unmatched. The germline V gene has CDR1 SGHTA and CDR2 FQGTGA. DNA of the CDR3: TGTGCCAGCAGCCGGGACAGTGCGAACACCGGGGAGCTGTTTTTT. Translated, it gives CASSRDSANTGELFF.

Only a few counts were recorded for this clone. The V call is TRBV30, the J call TRBJ2-1; TRBD2 matches at 15 bases. V was pared by 1 base and J by 3 bases, with 4 bases of the junction left unmatched. Germline V gene data show CDR1 as GTSNPN and CDR2 as SVGIG (reference sequence). The length of the CDR3 is 17 residues. In nucleotides, the CDR3 is TGTGCCTGGAGTGGGGGACTAGCGGGGGGCTACTACAATGAGCAGTTCTTC. Amino acids: CAWSGGLAGGYYNEQFF.

The chain joins TRBV7-6 to TRBJ2-5, with 12 bases identical to TRBD2. Germline CDR1 reads SGHVS; CDR2 reads FNYEAQ. The CDR3 consists of 22 residues. The junction had 27 bases not matched to a gene; V was cut back by 5 bases and J by 5 bases. The CDR3 DNA reads TGTGCCAGCAGCCCAGACCCAGGGGGCGCTTTCGCTAGCGGGGGGGCTGAGGAGACCCAGTACTTC. This sequence encodes CASSPDPGGAFASGGAEETQYF.

The chain has TRBV6-5 and TRBJ2-5, with 7 bases fitting TRBD1. V was pared by 2 bases and J by 3 bases, with 6 bases of the junction left unmatched. The V gene's germline CDR1 is MNHEY and CDR2 SVGAGI. This CDR3 spans 15 amino acids. In DNA, the CDR3 is TGTGCCAGCAGTTACCGTCCGACAGGGAAAGAGACCCAGTACTTC. Encoded protein: CASSYRPTGKETQYF.

The DNA of the CDR3 is TGTGCCAGCAGCGCCGGGACTAGCGGTTACACCGGGGAGCTGTTTTTT. As protein: CASSAGTSGYTGELFF. The chain couples TRBV11-2 to TRBJ2-2, with 11 bases that match TRBD2. CDR3 length: 16 amino acids. The germline gives CDR1 SGHAT, CDR2 FQNNGV. V shed 5 bases and J 3 bases; nucleotides not matched to a gene: 5.

The CDR3 is CASSVDTYSYEQYF. CDR3 nucleotide sequence: TGTGCCAGCAGTGTAGACACCTACTCCTACGAGCAGTACTTC. The chain uses TRBV6-1 and TRBJ2-7, with D uncertain. The CDR3 spans 14 residues. V was shortened by 4 bases and J by 0 bases, with 10 bases between the two germline ends. Germline-derived CDR1 and CDR2 are MNHNS and SASEGT.

This chain uses TRBV9 with TRBJ2-7; 15 nucleotides match TRBD2. CDR3 length equals 19 residues. Germline V gives CDR1 SGDLS, CDR2 YYNGEE. The junction had 10 bases not matched to a gene; V was cut back by 0 bases and J by 3 bases. The CDR3 loop is CASSVGAGLAGGPNYEQYF. The CDR3 DNA sequence: TGTGCCAGCAGCGTAGGAGCGGGACTAGCGGGGGGCCCTAACTACGAGCAGTACTTC.